These 23 T cell receptor beta chains were all obtained from the same sample, sequenced in a study of blood T cell repertoires in COVID-19. TCRdb's table, derived via immunoSEQ multiplex PCR, lists solely in-frame clones and lacks some. The data hold 180,000 or so clones, with approximately 85% observed a single time. The sequenced sample consisted of PBMCs or T cells enriched from blood (not recorded which). Receptors originate from a man aged 35-49 years who had recovered from COVID-19.

This CDR3 is CASGPGGLRSEQYF. DNA for the CDR3: TGTGCTAGTGGTCCGGGGGGACTTCGGAGCGAGCAGTACTTC. The chain recombines TRBV12-5 with TRBJ2-7; 7 positions agree with TRBD2. The J segment lost 6 bases and the V segment lost 5 bases, leaving 10 bases of the junction unmatched. The germline gives CDR1 LGHNT, CDR2 FRNRAP. The CDR3 is made up of 14 amino acids.

The rearrangement uses TRBV6-5 and TRBJ1-1; D is uncertain. Trimming left V 5 bases short and J 6 bases short, with 19 bases between. This CDR3 is 15 amino acids long. Germline values: CDR1 MNHEY, CDR2 SVGAGI. The CDR3 nucleotides are TGTGCCAGCAGTCCTCGCAGGACTTTTAACGCTGAAGCTTTCTTT. Amino acid sequence: CASSPRRTFNAEAFF.

This rearrangement joins TRBV10-3 to TRBJ2-3; D unresolved. CDR3 size: 12 residues. CDR1 and CDR2 from the germline V gene are ENHRY and SYGVKD. Trimming took 0 bases from V and 7 from J, leaving 5 bases between them. In DNA, the CDR3 is TGTGCCATCAGTGAGTCCAGGCATACGCAGTATTTT. It encodes CAISESRHTQYF.

This chain links TRBV30 with TRBJ2-5, with D possibly TRBD2 on 6 matching bases. The CDR3 has 14 amino acids. V was clipped by 3 bases and J by 5 bases, with 16 bases between them. CDR1 and CDR2 (germline): GTSNPN, SVGIG (reference sequence). The chain's CDR3 is CAWSAEGGVETQYF. The DNA of the CDR3 is TGTGCCTGGAGCGCCGAGGGCGGGGTTGAGACCCAGTACTTC. Using reference TRBV30 and TRBJ2-5 for the parts outside the CDR3, the full variable domain is SQTIHQWPATLVQPVGSPLSLECTVEGTSNPNLYWYRQAAGRGLQLLFYSVGIGQISSEVPQNLSASRPQDRQFILSSKKLLLSDSGFYLCAWSAEGGVETQYFGPGTRLLVL.

The chain employs TRBV3-1 (or the pseudogene TRBV3-2) and TRBJ1-1; no definite D call. This CDR3 has 14 amino acids. CDR1 and CDR2 (germline): LGHDT, YNNKEL (reference sequence). The germline V and J ends were trimmed by 1 base and 5 bases, with 11 bases remaining between them. This CDR3 reads CASSQGWTRTEAFF. Written as DNA, the CDR3 is TGTGCCAGCAGCCAAGGATGGACTAGGACTGAAGCTTTCTTT.

This chain uses TRBV2 with TRBJ1-2, with D possibly TRBD1 on 5 matching bases. V lost 4 bases and J lost 5, with 14 bases in between. This CDR3 is 14 amino acids long. The germline gives CDR1 SNHLY, CDR2 FYNNEI. In nucleotides, the CDR3 is TGTGCCAGCAGTGTAGTACAGGACATTTATGGCTACACCTTC. This encodes CASSVVQDIYGYTF.

This chain connects TRBV10-1 to TRBJ2-1, with 7 positions matching TRBD1. Germline V gives CDR1 WNHNN, CDR2 SYGVQD (reference sequence). The V segment lost 4 bases and the J segment 7 bases; nucleotides outside the gene matches: 10. CDR3 size: 15 residues. The CDR3 DNA follows: TGCGCCAGCAGTGGGACAGGTGGTTCCCAGAATGAGCAGTTCTTC. Its protein is CASSGTGGSQNEQFF.

The CDR3 DNA follows: TGTGCCAGCAGCTTAACGTTGGCGGGGCTCGATGAGCAGTTCTTC. Its protein is CASSLTLAGLDEQFF. The rearrangement uses TRBV7-3 and TRBJ2-1; D perhaps matches TRBD2 (6 bases). The germline V gene has CDR1 SGHTA and CDR2 FQGTGA. There are 15 residues in the CDR3. V lost 0 bases, J lost 8 bases, and 14 bases lay in between.

This chain connects TRBV5-4 to TRBJ2-2, with a possible D match to TRBD1 (6 bases). Germline lookup yields CDR1 SGHNT and CDR2 YYREEE (reference sequence). Trimming cost V 7 bases and J 1 base, with 14 bases left between them. This CDR3 spans 15 amino acids. CDR3 sequence (DNA): TGTGCCAGCGGGGTCCCGGGACAGAACACCGGGGAGCTGTTTTTT. As protein: CASGVPGQNTGELFF.

This clone has more than one count but fewer than ten. The J gene is TRBJ1-6, the V gene TRBV5-1, with D possibly being TRBD1 (5 bases). Germline V gene sequence: CDR1 SGHRS, CDR2 YFSETQ. The V end was cut by 0 bases, the J end by 10 bases, with 14 bases between. CDR3 length: 15 amino acids. The CDR3 sequence: CASSLAGQGRSPLHF. The CDR3 DNA sequence: TGCGCCAGCAGCTTGGCCGGGCAGGGAAGATCACCCCTCCACTTT.

The rearrangement uses TRBV28 and TRBJ2-1; TRBD2 might be the D (6 bases). The V end lost 7 bases, the J end lost 7 bases, and 20 bases lay between the germline ends. The CDR3 consists of 15 residues. The V gene's germline CDR1 is MDHEN and CDR2 SYDVKM. The CDR3 loop reads CASTSGGPNGNEQFF. CDR3 DNA: TGTGCCAGCACCTCCGGAGGGCCAAATGGGAATGAGCAGTTCTTC.

In this sample, this clone turned up once. V usage is TRBV6-5 and J usage is TRBJ1-6; D perhaps matches TRBD1 (6 bases). The V gene lost 4 bases and the J gene lost 7 bases, with 17 bases spanning the gap. The CDR3 extends over 16 amino acids. CDR1 MNHEY and CDR2 SVGAGI come from the germline V gene. The CDR3, as DNA: TGTGCCAGCAGTTCGAGGCTAACAGGGACCAATTCACCCCTCCACTTT. Residues: CASSSRLTGTNSPLHF.

V gene TRBV5-1 combines with J gene TRBJ1-2; no firm D call. CDR3 length: 14 amino acids. The V end was cut by 3 bases, the J end by 3 bases, with 12 bases between. Germline V gene lookup returns CDR1 SGHRS and CDR2 YFSETQ. The chain's CDR3 is CASSSTGVDYGYTF. CDR3 DNA: TGCGCCAGCAGCTCCACCGGGGTGGACTATGGCTACACCTTC.

V and J are TRBV7-3 and TRBJ2-2, with D perhaps matching TRBD2 (5 bases). Germline CDR1 reads SGHTA; CDR2 reads FQGTGA. The length of the CDR3 is 13 residues. V lost 5 bases and J 7 bases, leaving 11 bases between the germline ends. CDR3 loop: CASSPDSLGELFF. The CDR3 bases are TGTGCCAGCAGCCCGGACTCCCTCGGGGAGCTGTTTTTT.

V is TRBV12-3 or TRBV12-4 and J is TRBJ1-2, with TRBD1 as a possible D gene (5 bases). V was trimmed by 3 bases and J by 6 bases, leaving 11 bases between them. The CDR3 extends over 13 amino acids. Written as DNA, the CDR3 is TGTGCCAGCAGTTTCACGGGAGGGGATGGCTACACCTTC. It encodes CASSFTGGDGYTF.

This clone was detected once. The chain is built from TRBV5-1 and TRBJ1-1; TRBD1 is a possible D gene (5 bases). Per the germline V gene, CDR1 is SGHRS and CDR2 is YFSETQ. V was trimmed by 3 bases and J by 4 bases, leaving 16 bases between them. The CDR3 is made up of 15 amino acids. The CDR3 loop is CASSSGGPVGTEAFF. The CDR3 DNA reads TGCGCCAGCAGCTCCGGGGGACCCGTGGGCACTGAAGCTTTCTTT.

The chain carries TRBV28 and TRBJ2-3; D is unresolved. Germline CDR1 and CDR2: MDHEN and SYDVKM. V gave up 3 bases and J gave up 2 bases, with 6 bases separating them. The CDR3 length is 13 residues. DNA for the CDR3: TGTGCCAGCAGTTTGAGATACACAGATACGCAGTATTTT. It specifies CASSLRYTDTQYF. Full variable domain (remainder filled in from reference TRBV28 and TRBJ2-3): DVKVTQSSRYLVKRTGEKVFLECVQDMDHENMFWYRQDPGLGLRLIYFSYDVKMKEKGDIPEGYSVSREKKERFSLILESASTNQTSMYLCASSLRYTDTQYFGPGTRLTVL.

The gene calls are TRBV28 and TRBJ2-5; maybe TRBD2 (6 bases). The CDR3 consists of 14 residues. Between the trimmed V and J ends, which lost 2 bases and 5 bases, there was a span of 12 bases. Per the germline V gene, CDR1 is MDHEN and CDR2 is SYDVKM. CDR3 sequence reads: CASSLVWGEETQYF. The DNA for the CDR3 is TGTGCCAGCAGTTTAGTATGGGGGGAGGAGACCCAGTACTTC.

The gene calls are TRBV3-1 (or the pseudogene TRBV3-2) and TRBJ1-4; D uncertain. The CDR3 runs to 12 residues. The V end lost 4 bases, the J end lost 8 bases, and 8 bases lay between the germline ends. Germline lookup yields CDR1 LGHDT and CDR2 YNNKEL (reference sequence). The CDR3 loop is CASSRALEKLFF. The CDR3 coding sequence is TGTGCCAGCAGCCGGGCACTCGAAAAACTGTTTTTT.

This clone appeared a single time. The gene calls are TRBV7-8 and TRBJ1-1; TRBD1 agrees at 11 bases. Germline V gives CDR1 SGHVS, CDR2 FQNEAQ. V lost 3 bases to trimming and J lost 4 bases; unmatched junction nucleotides: 10. The CDR3 length is 17 residues. This CDR3 reads CASSFGTGGILSTEAFF. Written as DNA, the CDR3 is TGTGCCAGCAGCTTTGGGACAGGGGGTATCCTGAGCACTGAAGCTTTCTTT.

This clone is a singleton in its sample. CDR3 amino acids: CATGGITDNEQFF. The CDR3 nucleotides read TGTGCCACCGGGGGGATTACCGACAATGAGCAGTTCTTC. The V call is TRBV6-6, the J call TRBJ2-1; 7 bases agree with TRBD2. With 10 bases clipped from V and 5 bases from J, the junction kept 8 bases outside the gene matches. CDR1 and CDR2 (germline): MNHNY, SVGAGI (reference sequence). CDR3 length: 13 residues.

This clone was detected only a few times. The chain couples TRBV2 to TRBJ2-7; D ambiguous. Germline CDR1 is SNHLY and CDR2 is FYNNEI. CDR3 length equals 12 residues. V gave up 4 bases and J gave up 0 bases, with 4 bases separating them. The CDR3 spells CASSGSSYEQYF. The CDR3 DNA reads TGTGCCAGCAGTGGGAGCTCCTACGAGCAGTACTTC. Combining the CDR3 with reference TRBV2 and TRBJ2-7 gives the whole variable domain EPEVTQTPSHQVTQMGQEVILRCVPISNHLYFYWYRQILGQKVEFLVSFYNNEISEKSEIFDDQFSVERPDGSNFTLKIRSTKLEDSAMYFCASSGSSYEQYFGPGTRLTVT.

The chain carries TRBV18 and TRBJ2-6; D gene unclear. The CDR3 consists of 17 residues. The V gene's germline CDR1 is KGHSH and CDR2 LQKENI. Trimming cost V 2 bases and J 0 bases, with 11 bases left between them. The CDR3 DNA follows: TGTGCCAGCTCACCAGGTAACACCGCCTCTGGGGCCAACGTCCTGACTTTC. This translates into CASSPGNTASGANVLTF. Full variable domain (remainder filled in from reference TRBV18 and TRBJ2-6): NAGVMQNPRHLVRRRGQEARLRCSPMKGHSHVYWYRQLPEEGLKFMVYLQKENIIDESGMPKERFSAEFPKEGPSILRIQQVVRGDSAAYFCASSPGNTASGANVLTFGAGSRLTVL.